The 2 T cell receptor beta chains below all came from one sample that was sequenced in a study of radiotherapy plus CTLA-4 blockade in lung cancer. Libraries were prepared by immunoSEQ multiplex PCR; TCRdb keeps only in-frame clonotypes and omits some of them. The sample lists fewer than 40,000 clones, about 80% occurring once. This material consisted of peripheral blood, taken from a patient treated with radiotherapy plus ipilimumab. Receptors originate from a human donor with non-small cell lung cancer who had stable disease on radiotherapy plus ipilimumab.

The V call is TRBV5-1, the J call TRBJ1-6; D remains unclear. CDR1 is SGHRS and CDR2 is YFSETQ in the germline V gene. CDR3 length: 14 amino acids. V was cut by 2 bases and J by 7 bases, with 10 bases left in between. The CDR3 here is CASSLGQANSPLHF. The CDR3 DNA reads TGCGCCAGCAGCTTAGGGCAGGCCAATTCACCCCTCCACTTT.

V gene TRBV19 combines with J gene TRBJ1-2; the D is unclear. V lost 1 base, J lost 3 bases, and 9 bases lay in between. This CDR3 is built from 14 residues. CDR1 is LNHDA and CDR2 is SQIVND in the germline V gene (reference sequence). The CDR3 DNA sequence: TGTGCCAGTAGTATAGCAAGGCAGGACTATGGCTACACCTTC. The encoded protein is CASSIARQDYGYTF.